The 15 T cell receptor beta chains below come from one sample, sequenced in a study of T cell repertoires in cytomegalovirus infection. MiXCR was run by TCRdb on the reads, yielding one entry per CDR3 protein. Here the sample spans 200,000 to 250,000 distinct CDR3 sequences, over 9% being singletons. Sequencing was performed on PBMCs. Receptor source: a human donor in good health (CMV status not recorded). Some clones in this sample may be carry-over from other donors' samples.

Many counts were recorded for this clonotype. The V gene is TRBV27, the J gene TRBJ1-6; 9 bases map to TRBD1. V gave up 4 bases and J gave up 7 bases; unmatched junction bases: 11. The CDR3 runs to 17 residues. The germline CDR1 and CDR2 sequences are MNHEY and SMNVEV (reference sequence). The CDR3 coding sequence is TGTGCCAGCAGTTCCCGGGACAGGGAACCGCGGAATTCACCCCTCCACTTT. Its protein is CASSSRDREPRNSPLHF.

The CDR3 region has the DNA TGTGCCAGCAGTCCTTCGACAGTCACCGGGGAGCTGTTTTTT. As protein: CASSPSTVTGELFF. J is TRBJ2-2 and V is TRBV28; tentatively, D is TRBD1 (5 bases). CDR1 and CDR2 (germline): MDHEN, SYDVKM. The CDR3 runs to 14 residues. With 5 bases removed from V and 4 bases from J, the gap between germline ends came to 11 bases.

In this sample, this clonotype turned up many times. CDR3 amino acids: CASSAGLAAGGAQYF. In DNA form, the CDR3 reads TGTGCCAGCAGCGCGGGACTAGCGGCAGGCGGGGCCCAGTACTTC. J is TRBJ2-5 and V is TRBV7-2; 11 bases are shared with TRBD2. V was clipped by 5 bases and J by 9 bases; unmatched bases: 11. Per the germline V gene, CDR1 is SGHTA and CDR2 is FQGNSA. This CDR3 has 15 residues.

The chain employs TRBV25-1 and TRBJ1-1; D gene unclear. Germline CDR1 and CDR2: MGHDK and SYGVNS. The CDR3 is 15 amino acids. Trimming removed 6 bases from V and 0 bases from J, with 14 bases in between. CDR3 amino acids: CASRIGSPVNTEAFF. As DNA, the CDR3 is TGTGCCAGCAGGATAGGGAGTCCGGTGAACACTGAAGCTTTCTTT.

This clonotype appeared many times. The rearrangement uses TRBV7-2 and TRBJ2-1; 11 bases line up with TRBD1. Germline trimming cut 5 bases from V and 8 bases from J; bases unmatched to any gene: 11. This CDR3 is 16 amino acids long. Germline V gene sequence: CDR1 SGHTA, CDR2 FQGNSA. CDR3: CASSPSLDRGRHEQFF. The CDR3 region has the DNA TGTGCCAGCAGCCCTTCACTGGACAGGGGGCGGCATGAGCAGTTCTTC. The full variable domain, in which reference TRBV7-2 and TRBJ2-1 provide the parts outside the CDR3, is GAGVSQSPSNKVTEKGKDVELRCDPISGHTALYWYRQSLGQGLEFLIYFQGNSAPDKSGLPSDRFSAERTGGSVSTLTIQRTQQEDSAVYLCASSPSLDRGRHEQFFGPGTRLTVL.

This clonotype was seen more than once but under ten times. The chain is built from TRBV18 and TRBJ2-1; D is uncertain. The CDR3 is 12 amino acids. Trimming removed 3 bases at V and 5 bases at J, with 5 bases between. CDR1 is KGHSH and CDR2 is LQKENI in the germline V gene. DNA for the CDR3: TGTGCCAGCTCACCCACGAACAATGAGCAGTTCTTC. Protein product: CASSPTNNEQFF. The complete variable domain, with remaining parts taken from reference TRBV18 and TRBJ2-1, reads NAGVMQNPRHLVRRRGQEARLRCSPMKGHSHVYWYRQLPEEGLKFMVYLQKENIIDESGMPKERFSAEFPKEGPSILRIQQVVRGDSAAYFCASSPTNNEQFFGPGTRLTVL.

This clonotype was detected many times. J is TRBJ2-7 and V is TRBV7-2; 9 nucleotides match TRBD2. V trimming: 3 bases; J trimming: 5 bases; junction bases outside the gene matches: 5. The germline CDR1 and CDR2 sequences are SGHTA and FQGNSA. There are 14 residues in the CDR3. The CDR3 DNA reads as TGTGCCAGCAGCTTCGCGGGAGGGCCTGACGAGCAGTACTTC. As protein: CASSFAGGPDEQYF.

This clonotype was recorded a few times. The CDR3 nucleotides read TGTGCCAGCAGCTTAGGGACAGGGGCTAATGAAAAACTGTTTTTT. Encoded protein: CASSLGTGANEKLFF. This chain uses TRBV7-8 with TRBJ1-4, with 9 bases that match TRBD1. The J segment lost 3 bases and the V segment lost 1 base, leaving 0 bases of the junction unmatched. The CDR3 extends over 15 amino acids. CDR1 is SGHVS, CDR2 FQNEAQ, per germline.

This clonotype was seen at least ten times. The chain links TRBV23-1 to TRBJ2-3; 10 bases fit TRBD2. TRBV23-1 is an ORF, with its function uncertain. This CDR3 region has 19 residues. V gave up 11 bases and J gave up 1 base; unmatched junction bases: 21. DNA of the CDR3: TGCGCCGGCCAAGTCCCCCCGAAAGCGACTAGCGGGTGCACAGATACGCAGTATTTT. Protein product: CAGQVPPKATSGCTDTQYF.

A single count supports this clonotype. The chain uses TRBV7-2 and TRBJ1-1; D unclear. CDR1 and CDR2 (germline): SGHTA, FQGNSA. V lost 5 bases, J lost 0 bases, and 10 bases lay in between. There are 14 residues in the CDR3. DNA of the CDR3: TGTGCCAGCAGCATACAGCCCATGAACACTGAAGCTTTCTTT. It specifies CASSIQPMNTEAFF. Full variable domain (remainder filled in from reference TRBV7-2 and TRBJ1-1): GAGVSQSPSNKVTEKGKDVELRCDPISGHTALYWYRQSLGQGLEFLIYFQGNSAPDKSGLPSDRFSAERTGGSVSTLTIQRTQQEDSAVYLCASSIQPMNTEAFFGQGTRLTVV.

Concerning this clonotype: One junction end does not reproduce the germline sequence, and a read error may be involved. The gene calls are TRBV7-3 and TRBJ2-1, with D possibly matching TRBD2 (5 bases). The germline V gene encodes CDR1 SGHTA and CDR2 FQGTGA. The CDR3 runs to 13 residues. Here the CDR3 reads CAGSSGGYNEQFF. CDR3 in DNA: TGTGCCGGCAGCTCCGGAGGATACAATGAGCAGTTCTTC.

The genes are TRBV6-6 and TRBJ1-1; TRBD1 is a possible D gene (6 bases). Germline values: CDR1 MNHNY, CDR2 SVGAGI (reference sequence). This CDR3 region has 17 residues. The germline V and J ends were trimmed by 7 bases and 5 bases, with 26 bases remaining between them. CDR3 DNA sequence: TGTGCCAGCATTCTAATGGAGGGGGGCCCTTCGGGTACTGAAGCTTTCTTT. Translation: CASILMEGGPSGTEAFF.

The chain carries TRBV23-1 and TRBJ2-3; D is uncertain. TRBV23-1 is noted as an ORF with a role that remains uncertain. There are 19 residues in the CDR3. Trimming stripped 6 bases from V and 3 bases from J, with 28 bases between. Here the CDR3 reads CASSRLRRKKTPGTDTQYF. CDR3 bases: TGCGCCAGCAGCCGATTGAGGCGGAAGAAAACCCCCGGGACAGATACGCAGTATTTT.

This clonotype occurred many times. The chain recombines TRBV7-8 with TRBJ2-7, with D perhaps assigned TRBD1 or TRBD2 (5 bases each). The CDR3 runs 15 residues. The V end lost 5 bases, the J end lost 3 bases, and 17 bases lay between the germline ends. Germline CDR1 is SGHVS and CDR2 is FQNEAQ. The CDR3 sequence is CASSPRAARGYEQYF. CDR3 nucleotide sequence: TGTGCCAGCAGCCCACGGGCGGCGAGGGGCTACGAGCAGTACTTC.

This clonotype was found many times. A junction boundary mismatches the germline segment, possibly from a read error. The chain uses TRBV7-2 and TRBJ2-1; 14 bases map to TRBD2. The CDR3 length is 16 residues. Germline values: CDR1 SGHTA, CDR2 FQGNSA. The chain's CDR3 is CASSLAGLAGENEQFF. The CDR3 region has the DNA TGTGCCAGCAGCCTAGCGGGACTAGCGGGAGAAAATGAGCAGTTCTTC.